This TCR beta chain originates from a study of cytomegalovirus exposure and HLA in healthy donors. Study as a whole: From about 179 million T cells, an earlier analysis saw 120 million or so unique TCR beta sequences. Whole-study findings and limits: Several of the most significant clusters appeared linked to common viral pathogens, based on a later analysis.

The CDR3 has 16 residues. Germline lookup yields CDR1 SGHTA and CDR2 FQGNSA. Trimming cost V 3 bases and J 7 bases; bases outside gene matches: 8. This clone has just a few counts. Its specificity is unknown. PCR used 60 Vbeta primers and 13 Jbeta primers. TCRdb's copy holds only in-frame clones and misses some; the assay was immunoSEQ multiplex PCR. The data show about 67,000 clones, 68% seen once. The chain employs TRBV7-2 and TRBJ1-5; 11 nucleotides match TRBD1. The specimen was PBMCs. This TCR was sampled from a woman in her twenties or thirties in good health and CMV-seronegative. Here the CDR3 reads CASSLTGTGGRQPQHF. In DNA, the CDR3 is TGTGCCAGCAGCTTGACCGGGACAGGGGGTCGGCAGCCCCAGCATTTT.